Presented here are 5 T cell receptor beta chains from one specimen sequenced in a study of shared clonotypes between healthy human individuals. Measured with immunoSEQ multiplex PCR; TCRdb has only the in-frame clones, and not every one. Of more than 2 million clones listed, approximately 95% were seen once; the top ten hold less than 0.15%. The sample consisted of naive CD4+ T cells sorted from blood. Described subset: CD45RA+ positively selected. The receptors shown here come from a man between 18 and 35 years old in good health.

This clone was found a few times. The chain couples TRBV19 to TRBJ1-5; a weak D match, TRBD1 (6 bases). Trimming pared 5 bases from V and 10 bases from J, leaving 18 bases between. Germline CDR1 reads LNHDA; CDR2 reads SQIVND (reference sequence). CDR3 size: 14 residues. Here the CDR3 DNA reads TGTGCCAGTAGTTCCGGGACACCCTCAATACCCCAGCATTTT. It specifies CASSSGTPSIPQHF.

The V gene is TRBV7-9, the J gene TRBJ1-3; D is uncertain. Trimming took off 4 bases at V and 3 bases at J, with 10 bases between the two ends. Germline V gene sequence: CDR1 SEHNR, CDR2 FQNEAQ (reference sequence). This CDR3 has 14 amino acids. DNA of the CDR3: TGTGCCAGCAGCTCTGGTTTTTTTGGAAACACCATATATTTT. Residues: CASSSGFFGNTIYF. The complete variable domain, with remaining parts taken from reference TRBV7-9 and TRBJ1-3, reads DTGVSQNPRHKITKRGQNVTFRCDPISEHNRLYWYRQTLGQGPEFLTYFQNEAQLEKSRLLSDRFSAERPKGSFSTLEIQRTEQGDSAMYLCASSSGFFGNTIYFGEGSWLTVV.

The chain combines TRBV2 with TRBJ1-4; 9 nucleotides align to TRBD1. V lost 6 bases, J lost 8 bases, and 7 bases stayed unmatched. The length of the CDR3 is 14 residues. The germline V gene encodes CDR1 SNHLY and CDR2 FYNNEI. The CDR3 nucleotides are TGTGCCAGCAGCGGGACAGGGTCTGGGGAAAAACTGTTTTTT. Its protein is CASSGTGSGEKLFF.

About this clone: The sample contains more than one DNA sequence encoding this CDR3. This chain links TRBV6-5 with TRBJ2-5; D gene ambiguous. This CDR3 has 13 residues. V lost 0 bases, J lost 4 bases, and 6 bases lay in between. Germline CDR1 MNHEY, CDR2 SVGAGI. DNA of the CDR3: TGTGCCAGCAGTTACTCAACTGGAGAGACCCAGTACTTC. Its translation is CASSYSTGETQYF.

V and J are TRBV9 and TRBJ2-6; D possibly corresponds to TRBD2 (5 bases). Trimming pared 6 bases from V and 3 bases from J, leaving 16 bases between. Germline V gene data show CDR1 as SGDLS and CDR2 as YYNGEE. This CDR3 is built from 16 residues. CDR3 in DNA: TGTGCCAGCAAGAGCGGAGACAACTTTGGGGCCAACGTCCTGACTTTC. Translating gives CASKSGDNFGANVLTF. The variable domain in full, completed from reference TRBV9 and TRBJ2-6, reads DSGVTQTPKHLITATGQRVTLRCSPRSGDLSVYWYQQSLDQGLQFLIQYYNGEERAKGNILERFSAQQFPDLHSELNLSSLELGDSALYFCASKSGDNFGANVLTFGAGSRLTVL.